What follows are 13 T cell receptor beta chains derived from one specimen sequenced in a study of control samples from healthy donors and cancer patients. Profiled with immunoSEQ multiplex PCR; TCRdb holds only in-frame clones, not every one. The sample consists of 120,000 to 150,000 clones, about 90% of them appearing once. Sample: blood. Every receptor here comes from a man aged 25 to 40 in good health.

For this clone: One end of the junction varies from germline; a read error may be responsible. The gene calls are TRBV5-1 and TRBJ1-4, with a possible D match to TRBD1 (6 bases). Germline loops: CDR1 SGHRS, CDR2 YFSETQ. This CDR3 comprises 15 residues. The CDR3 region has the DNA TGCGCCCGCAGCCCGGGGGGGGGCGTGGATGAAAAACTGTTTTTT. This translates into CARSPGGGVDEKLFF.

The chain couples TRBV14 to TRBJ1-6; 7 bases line up with TRBD1. This CDR3 spans 15 amino acids. V lost 0 bases, J lost 9 bases, and 5 bases stayed unmatched. Germline V gene data show CDR1 as SGHDN and CDR2 as FVKESK. CDR3 in DNA: TGTGCCAGCAGCCAAGACCGACAGGGTCGTTCACCCCTCCACTTT. It encodes CASSQDRQGRSPLHF.

The chain carries TRBV5-1 and TRBJ1-1; no reliable D call. The CDR3 totals 15 residues. V was clipped by 3 bases and J by 2 bases, with 14 bases between them. Per the germline V gene, CDR1 is SGHRS and CDR2 is YFSETQ. This chain's CDR3 is CASSYTELTNTEAFF. The CDR3 DNA follows: TGCGCCAGCAGCTACACAGAGTTGACCAACACTGAAGCTTTCTTT.

The chain is built from TRBV7-6 and TRBJ2-7, with D tentatively TRBD1 (6 bases). Germline lookup yields CDR1 SGHVS and CDR2 FNYEAQ. V was shortened by 5 bases and J by 3 bases, with 20 bases between the two germline ends. CDR3 length: 16 amino acids. The CDR3 is CASSPQTGRIVYEQYF. DNA of the CDR3: TGTGCCAGCAGCCCCCAAACAGGGAGAATTGTCTACGAGCAGTACTTC.

CDR3 DNA: TGTGCCAGCAGGTTCGAGGAGGGGCGGTCACCCCTCCACTTT. Its protein is CASRFEEGRSPLHF. The chain couples TRBV5-6 to TRBJ1-6; D perhaps matches TRBD1 (5 bases). The CDR3 has 14 amino acids. Germline V lookup: CDR1 SGHDT, CDR2 YYEEEE. Trimming pared 5 bases from V and 10 bases from J, leaving 16 bases between.

CDR3 sequence reads: CASSLGWEQFF. Here the CDR3 DNA reads TGTGCCAGCAGCTTAGGTTGGGAGCAGTTCTTC. The V and J genes are TRBV5-4 and TRBJ2-1; no clear D. The V gene lost 2 bases and the J gene lost 10 bases, with 7 bases spanning the gap. This CDR3 spans 11 amino acids. Looked up from germline, CDR1 is SGHNT and CDR2 is YYREEE (reference sequence).

A single count supports this clone. The V and J genes are TRBV9 and TRBJ1-3, with TRBD1 as a possible D gene (6 bases). The germline gives CDR1 SGDLS, CDR2 YYNGEE. The CDR3 is 15 amino acids. V lost 4 bases, J lost 2 bases, and 13 bases lay in between. The DNA for the CDR3 is TGTGCCAGCAGCCTGGACAGTGATCCTGGAAACACCATATATTTT. It codes for CASSLDSDPGNTIYF.

The gene calls are TRBV21-1 and TRBJ2-7; the table's D call TRBD1 went unverified against the DNA. TRBV21-1 is annotated as a pseudogene. The CDR3 has 15 amino acids. The CDR3 sequence is CASIPIQRTEYEQYF. CDR3 sequence (DNA): TGTGCCAGCATACCAATACAGAGGACAGAGTACGAGCAGTACTTC.

This chain joins TRBV4-2 and TRBJ2-3; D gene ambiguous. CDR1 LGHNA and CDR2 YNFKEQ come from the germline V gene. This CDR3 comprises 15 residues. V lost 0 bases, J lost 2 bases, and 9 bases lay in between. CDR3 DNA sequence: TGTGCCAGCAGCCAAGATCTTGTCTTCACAGATACGCAGTATTTT. Amino acid sequence: CASSQDLVFTDTQYF.

CDR3 amino acids: CATSDSGGNEKLFF. The CDR3 nucleotides read TGTGCCACCAGTGATTCTGGGGGCAATGAAAAACTGTTTTTT. J is TRBJ1-4 and V is TRBV24-1; D is perhaps TRBD1 (6 bases). CDR1 and CDR2 (germline): KGHDR, SFDVKD. The CDR3 runs 14 residues. V was cut by 2 bases and J by 5 bases, with 8 bases left in between.

The count of this clone is one. The V gene is TRBV21-1, the J gene TRBJ1-1; the DNA was not used to check the table's D call, TRBD1. TRBV21-1 is shown as a pseudogene. CDR3 size: 15 residues. CDR3 residues: CASSTQQEPNTEAFF. CDR3 in DNA: TGTGCCAGCAGCACACAACAGGAACCGAACACTGAAGCTTTCTTT.

This clone was recorded only once. The chain joins TRBV2 to TRBJ1-2, with D maybe TRBD1 (5 bases). Germline CDR1 reads SNHLY; CDR2 reads FYNNEI. CDR3 size: 13 residues. V was cut by 8 bases and J by 6 bases, with 16 bases left in between. The CDR3 spells CASGDGPVNGYTF. CDR3 bases: TGTGCCAGCGGGGACGGCCCTGTTAATGGCTACACCTTC.

In this sample, this clone turned up once. J is TRBJ1-5 and V is TRBV2; D gene unclear. V dropped 5 bases and J dropped 7 bases, with 18 bases sitting between them. The CDR3 is 15 residues long. CDR1 SNHLY and CDR2 FYNNEI come from the germline V gene. The CDR3 region has the DNA TGTGCCAGCAGTCCCGGCGATGGGTTAGGGCAGCCCCAGCATTTT. As protein: CASSPGDGLGQPQHF. Full variable domain (outside the CDR3, taken from reference TRBV2 and TRBJ1-5): EPEVTQTPSHQVTQMGQEVILRCVPISNHLYFYWYRQILGQKVEFLVSFYNNEISEKSEIFDDQFSVERPDGSNFTLKIRSTKLEDSAMYFCASSPGDGLGQPQHFGDGTRLSIL.